The present T cell receptor (beta chain) was sequenced within a study of T cell changes during pregnancy in multiple sclerosis. The CDR3 length is 14 residues. Germline V gene lookup returns CDR1 MRHNA and CDR2 SNTAGT. After removal of 6 bases from V and 4 bases from J, the junction contained 6 bases not matched to a gene. Assay used: immunoSEQ multiplex PCR; TCRdb lists only in-frame clones, some missing. The profile covers approximately 37,000 clones, with around 94% appearing a single time and 1.7% taken by the ten largest. This clone has only one observation. The sequences come from peripheral blood, collected in the third trimester of pregnancy. The receptor was derived from a female donor with multiple sclerosis, enrolled in a pregnancy study. The rearrangement joins TRBV6-4 to TRBJ1-1; 9 positions agree with TRBD1. The CDR3 DNA sequence: TGTGCCAGCAGGCGAGAGACAGGGGGCACTGAAGCTTTCTTT. Translation: CASRRETGGTEAFF.